These T cell receptor beta chains were read from a single sample in a study of blood T cell repertoires in COVID-19. The assay was immunoSEQ multiplex PCR, and TCRdb's table has in-frame clones only and misses some. Counted here are tens of thousands of clones, more than 70% occurring once; the ten biggest clones make up 3.5% to 4.5%. Sample: peripheral blood. These receptors all stem from a man older than 75 with active COVID-19. Each CDR3 is given without its conserved first and last residue. Each record gives: CDR3 protein, V gene.

ASSPGAQSLSSF,TRBV7-8
ASSDPSTGGGNYGYT,TRBV28
ASSWGQGVNQPQH,TRBV18
ASSYYTGAQY,TRBV27
ASSDTGGGQY,TRBV2
ASSLNSGLTGYT,TRBV7-3
ASSEGGQQITDTQY,TRBV2
ATSENRGSITDTQY,TRBV24-1
ASSPGQGNEKLF,TRBV6-5
AWSIQRGPLETQY,TRBV30
ASSLYSGVETQY,TRBV5-6
ASRDRGVNEQF,TRBV2
ASRAGPLNTEAF,TRBV7-2
ASSQGGLAGTTDTQY,TRBV4-1
ASNHFLEAEAF,TRBV28
ASSLGLRDNEQF,TRBV6-6
ATHGGSPNQPQH,TRBV10-3
ASSDAGLNTEAF,TRBV6-1
ASSEGGVAGANVLT,TRBV25-1
ASSLLSGGNNEQF,TRBV27
ASSPLPGLMRSYT,TRBV28
ASSFELAGGVYEQF,TRBV7-2
ASSSTGRLAGETQY,TRBV5-6
ATRRVQGSPYEQY,TRBV6-5
ASSITLAGGGETQY,TRBV19
SVEDGTANTGELF,TRBV29-1
ASSQTGREAF,TRBV6-5
ASSERGTSDTQY,TRBV6-4
ASSPRGSSLWEQY,TRBV7-3
SAKAEETQY,TRBV20-1
ASSEFDRDNEKLF,TRBV10-2
ASSMGTGAYGYT,TRBV19
ASSVDGQGWGANVLT,TRBV9
ASSYGTSLSTDTQY,TRBV6-6
ASSFPGLILAKNIQY,TRBV12-1
ASTPAWTSGIGDTQY,TRBV19
ASSLASQGGYT,TRBV12-3/TRBV12-4